This record concerns one T cell receptor beta chain sequence. The antigen is undetermined. These data are taken from a study of cytomegalovirus exposure and HLA in healthy donors. The PCR employed 60 Vbeta primers together with 13 Jbeta primers. Repertoires were generated with immunoSEQ multiplex PCR, while TCRdb's copy carries only in-frame clones and drops some. Of 150,000 to 200,000 clones listed, 80% are singletons. The V gene end was trimmed by 4 bases and the J gene end by 4 bases; junction bases not matched to a gene: 8. There are 14 residues in the CDR3. The germline V gene has CDR1 SGHDT and CDR2 YYEEEE. Study-wide results and caveats: Some V segments (TRBV6-2 and TRBV6-3 among them) were excluded as indistinguishable. Most TCRs appeared rarely, but some public TCRs recurred in many donors. Sequencing probably produced one cluster of sequence variants that were highly shared. A few chains linked to CMV were shown in vitro to be specific for CMV antigens.

V is TRBV5-6 and J is TRBJ2-7, with 7 bases that match TRBD2. This TCR derives from a man aged 30-40 years in good health and CMV-seropositive. Input material: PBMCs. The CDR3 loop is CASSGRGSVYEQYF. The CDR3 nucleotides are TGTGCCAGCAGCGGGCGGGGGTCGGTTTACGAGCAGTACTTC.